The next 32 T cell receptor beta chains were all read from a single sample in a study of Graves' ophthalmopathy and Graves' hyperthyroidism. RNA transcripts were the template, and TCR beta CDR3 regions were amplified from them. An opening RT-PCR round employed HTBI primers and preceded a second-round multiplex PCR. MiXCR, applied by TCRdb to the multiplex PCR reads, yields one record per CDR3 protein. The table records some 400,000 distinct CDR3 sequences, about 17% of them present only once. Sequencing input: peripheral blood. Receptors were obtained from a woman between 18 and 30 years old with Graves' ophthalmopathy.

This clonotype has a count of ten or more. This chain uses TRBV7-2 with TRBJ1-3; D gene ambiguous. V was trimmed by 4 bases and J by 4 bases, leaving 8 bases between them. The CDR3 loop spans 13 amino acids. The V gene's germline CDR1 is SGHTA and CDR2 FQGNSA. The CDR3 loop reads CASSSGAGNTIYF. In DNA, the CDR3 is TGTGCCAGCAGCTCTGGAGCGGGAAACACCATATATTTT. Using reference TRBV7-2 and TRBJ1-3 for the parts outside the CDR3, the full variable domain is GAGVSQSPSNKVTEKGKDVELRCDPISGHTALYWYRQSLGQGLEFLIYFQGNSAPDKSGLPSDRFSAERTGGSVSTLTIQRTQQEDSAVYLCASSSGAGNTIYFGEGSWLTVV.

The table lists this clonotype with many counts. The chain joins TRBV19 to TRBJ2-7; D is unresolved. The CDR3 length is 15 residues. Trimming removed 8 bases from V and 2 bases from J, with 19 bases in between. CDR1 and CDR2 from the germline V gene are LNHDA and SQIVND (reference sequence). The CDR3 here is CASAAAPRSTYEQYF. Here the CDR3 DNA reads TGTGCCAGTGCCGCAGCCCCGCGGAGTACCTACGAGCAGTACTTC.

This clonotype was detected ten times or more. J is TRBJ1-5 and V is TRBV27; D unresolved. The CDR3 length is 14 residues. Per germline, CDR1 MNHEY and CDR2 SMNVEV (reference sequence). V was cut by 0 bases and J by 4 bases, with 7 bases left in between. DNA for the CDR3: TGTGCCAGCAGTTTATCGTTCCTAAATCAGCCCCAGCATTTT. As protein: CASSLSFLNQPQHF.

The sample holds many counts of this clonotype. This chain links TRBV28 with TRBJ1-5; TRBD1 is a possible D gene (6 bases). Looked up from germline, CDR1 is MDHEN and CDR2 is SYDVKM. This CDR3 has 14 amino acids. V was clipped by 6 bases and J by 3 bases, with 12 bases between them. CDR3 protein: CASRLTGPNQPQHF. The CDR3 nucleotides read TGTGCCAGCAGACTGACAGGTCCCAATCAGCCCCAGCATTTT.

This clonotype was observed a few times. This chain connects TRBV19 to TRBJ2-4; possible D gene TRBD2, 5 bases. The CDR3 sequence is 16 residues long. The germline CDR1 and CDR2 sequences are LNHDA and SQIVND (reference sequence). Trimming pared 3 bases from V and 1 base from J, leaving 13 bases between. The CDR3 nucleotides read TGTGCCAGTAGTATTTCCGAGCGGTTGGCCAAAAACATTCAGTACTTC. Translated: CASSISERLAKNIQYF. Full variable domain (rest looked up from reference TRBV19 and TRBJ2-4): DGGITQSPKYLFRKEGQNVTLSCEQNLNHDAMYWYRQDPGQGLRLIYYSQIVNDFQKGDIAEGYSVSREKKESFPLTVTSAQKNPTAFYLCASSISERLAKNIQYFGAGTRLSVL.

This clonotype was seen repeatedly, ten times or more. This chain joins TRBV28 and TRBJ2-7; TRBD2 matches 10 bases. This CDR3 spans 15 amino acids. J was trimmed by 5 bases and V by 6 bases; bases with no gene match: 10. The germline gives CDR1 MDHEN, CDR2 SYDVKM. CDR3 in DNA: TGTGCCAGCAGAATAAGCGGGAGGGCCTTCGACGAGCAGTACTTC. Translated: CASRISGRAFDEQYF.

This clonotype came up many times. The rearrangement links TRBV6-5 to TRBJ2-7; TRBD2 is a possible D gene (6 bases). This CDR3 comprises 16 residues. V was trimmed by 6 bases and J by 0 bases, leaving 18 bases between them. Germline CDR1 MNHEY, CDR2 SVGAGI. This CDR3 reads CASRGDWHDDSYEQYF. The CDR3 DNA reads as TGTGCCAGCAGGGGGGACTGGCACGACGACTCCTACGAGCAGTACTTC.

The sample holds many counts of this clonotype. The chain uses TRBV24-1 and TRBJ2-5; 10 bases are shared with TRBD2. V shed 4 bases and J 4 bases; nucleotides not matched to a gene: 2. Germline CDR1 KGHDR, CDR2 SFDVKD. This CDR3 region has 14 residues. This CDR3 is CATSEASGRETQYF. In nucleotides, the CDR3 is TGTGCCACCAGTGAGGCTAGCGGGAGAGAGACCCAGTACTTC.

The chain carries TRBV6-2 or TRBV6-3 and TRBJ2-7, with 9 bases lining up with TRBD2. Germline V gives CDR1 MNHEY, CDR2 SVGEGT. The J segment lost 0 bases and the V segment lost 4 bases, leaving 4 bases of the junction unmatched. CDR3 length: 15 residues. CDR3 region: CASSSRLAVSYEQYF. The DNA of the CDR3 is TGTGCCAGCAGTTCCCGACTAGCGGTCTCCTACGAGCAGTACTTC.

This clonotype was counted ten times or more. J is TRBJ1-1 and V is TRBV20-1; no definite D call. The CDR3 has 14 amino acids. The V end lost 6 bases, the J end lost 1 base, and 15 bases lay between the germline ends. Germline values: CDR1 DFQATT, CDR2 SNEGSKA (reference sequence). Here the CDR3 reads CSALAPTRNTEAFF. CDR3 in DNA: TGCAGTGCCCTGGCCCCAACCCGGAACACTGAAGCTTTCTTT.

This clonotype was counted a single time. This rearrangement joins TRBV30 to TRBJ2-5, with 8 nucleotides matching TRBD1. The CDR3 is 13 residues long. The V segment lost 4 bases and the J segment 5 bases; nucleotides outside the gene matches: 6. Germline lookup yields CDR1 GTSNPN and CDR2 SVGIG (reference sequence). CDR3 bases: TGTGCCTGGAATCAGGGGGCAGGGGAGACCCAGTACTTC. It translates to CAWNQGAGETQYF.

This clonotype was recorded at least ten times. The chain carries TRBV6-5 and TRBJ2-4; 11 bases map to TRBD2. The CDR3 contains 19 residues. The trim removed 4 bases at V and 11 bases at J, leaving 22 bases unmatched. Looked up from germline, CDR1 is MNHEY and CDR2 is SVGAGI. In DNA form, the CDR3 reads TGTGCCAGCAGTTTCCTGACCGGTGGGGCAGCTGGGACTAGCGGTTTTCAGTACTTC. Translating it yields CASSFLTGGAAGTSGFQYF.

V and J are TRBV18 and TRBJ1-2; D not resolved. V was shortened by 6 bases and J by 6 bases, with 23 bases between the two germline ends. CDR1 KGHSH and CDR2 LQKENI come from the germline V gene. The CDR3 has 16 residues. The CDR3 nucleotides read TGTGCCAGCTCCACCGGAGGAATGGCCTTTTGGGATGGCTACACCTTC. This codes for CASSTGGMAFWDGYTF.

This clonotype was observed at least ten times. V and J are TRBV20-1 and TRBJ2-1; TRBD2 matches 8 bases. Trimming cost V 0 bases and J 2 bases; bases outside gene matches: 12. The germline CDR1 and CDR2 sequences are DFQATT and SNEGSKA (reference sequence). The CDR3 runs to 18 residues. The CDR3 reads CSARDRAGVGHPYNEQFF. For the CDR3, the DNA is TGCAGTGCTAGAGATCGAGCGGGGGTGGGTCATCCCTACAATGAGCAGTTCTTC.

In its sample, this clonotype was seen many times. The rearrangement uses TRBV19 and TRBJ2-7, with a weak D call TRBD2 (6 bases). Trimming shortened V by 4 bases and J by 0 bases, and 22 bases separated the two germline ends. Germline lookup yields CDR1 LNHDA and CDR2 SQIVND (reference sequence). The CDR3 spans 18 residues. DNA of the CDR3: TGTGCCAGTAGTAGCCGCGGGGACGCGGGACCAGTCTCCTACGAGCAGTACTTC. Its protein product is CASSSRGDAGPVSYEQYF. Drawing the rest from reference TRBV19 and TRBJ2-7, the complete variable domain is DGGITQSPKYLFRKEGQNVTLSCEQNLNHDAMYWYRQDPGQGLRLIYYSQIVNDFQKGDIAEGYSVSREKKESFPLTVTSAQKNPTAFYLCASSSRGDAGPVSYEQYFGPGTRLTVT.

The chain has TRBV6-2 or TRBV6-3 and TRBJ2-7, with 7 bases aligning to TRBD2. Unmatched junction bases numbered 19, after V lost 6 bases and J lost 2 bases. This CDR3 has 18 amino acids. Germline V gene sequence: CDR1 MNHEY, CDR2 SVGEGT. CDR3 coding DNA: TGTGCCAGCAGCGCAGGACTAGTCAGTAATTCGGTACCCTACGAGCAGTACTTC. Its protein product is CASSAGLVSNSVPYEQYF.

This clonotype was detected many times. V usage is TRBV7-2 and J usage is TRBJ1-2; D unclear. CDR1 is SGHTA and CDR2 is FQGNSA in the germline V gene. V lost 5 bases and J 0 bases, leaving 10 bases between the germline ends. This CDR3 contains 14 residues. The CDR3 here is CASSTGGPNYGYTF. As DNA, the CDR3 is TGTGCCAGCAGCACTGGAGGGCCTAACTATGGCTACACCTTC.

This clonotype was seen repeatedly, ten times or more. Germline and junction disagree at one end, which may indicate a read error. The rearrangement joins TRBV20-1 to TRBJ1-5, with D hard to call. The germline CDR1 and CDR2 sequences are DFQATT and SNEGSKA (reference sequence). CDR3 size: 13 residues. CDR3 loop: CSAKTWTNQLQHF. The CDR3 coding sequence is TGCAGTGCGAAGACCTGGACCAATCAGCTCCAGCATTTT.

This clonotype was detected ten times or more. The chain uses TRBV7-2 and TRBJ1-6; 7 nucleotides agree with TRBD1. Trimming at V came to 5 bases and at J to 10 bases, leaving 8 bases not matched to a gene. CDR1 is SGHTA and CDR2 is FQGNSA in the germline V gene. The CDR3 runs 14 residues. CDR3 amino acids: CASSRWQGGSPLHF. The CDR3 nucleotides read TGTGCCAGCAGCCGGTGGCAGGGGGGGTCACCCCTCCACTTT. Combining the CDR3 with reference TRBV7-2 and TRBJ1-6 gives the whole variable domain GAGVSQSPSNKVTEKGKDVELRCDPISGHTALYWYRQSLGQGLEFLIYFQGNSAPDKSGLPSDRFSAERTGGSVSTLTIQRTQQEDSAVYLCASSRWQGGSPLHFGNGTRLTVT.

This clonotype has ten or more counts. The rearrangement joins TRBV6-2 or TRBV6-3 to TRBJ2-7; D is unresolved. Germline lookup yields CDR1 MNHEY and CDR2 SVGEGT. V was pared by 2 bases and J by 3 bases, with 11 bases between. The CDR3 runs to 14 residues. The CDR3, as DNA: TGTGCCAGCAGTTACCCTTTTGGCATCTACGAGCAGTACTTC. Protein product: CASSYPFGIYEQYF.

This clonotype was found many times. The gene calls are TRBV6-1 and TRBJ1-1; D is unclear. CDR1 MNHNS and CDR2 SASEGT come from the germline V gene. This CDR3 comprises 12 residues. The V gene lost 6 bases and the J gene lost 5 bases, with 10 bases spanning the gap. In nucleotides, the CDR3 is TGTGCCAGCAGCCCGGATGGGACTGAAGCTTTCTTT. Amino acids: CASSPDGTEAFF.

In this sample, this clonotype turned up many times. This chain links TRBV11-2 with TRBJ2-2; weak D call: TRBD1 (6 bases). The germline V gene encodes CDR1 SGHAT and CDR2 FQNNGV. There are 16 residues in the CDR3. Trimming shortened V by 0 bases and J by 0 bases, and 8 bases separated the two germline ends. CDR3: CASSLEGGPNTGELFF. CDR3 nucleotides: TGTGCCAGCAGCTTAGAAGGGGGACCGAACACCGGGGAGCTGTTTTTT.

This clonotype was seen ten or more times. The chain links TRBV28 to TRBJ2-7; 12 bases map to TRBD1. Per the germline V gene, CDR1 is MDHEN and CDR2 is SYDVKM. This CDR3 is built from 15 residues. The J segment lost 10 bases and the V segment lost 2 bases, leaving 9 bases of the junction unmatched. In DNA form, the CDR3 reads TGTGCCAGCAGTTTACCGGGACAGGGGGCCTCGGATCAGTACTTC. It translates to CASSLPGQGASDQYF. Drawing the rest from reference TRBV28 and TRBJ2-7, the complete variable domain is DVKVTQSSRYLVKRTGEKVFLECVQDMDHENMFWYRQDPGLGLRLIYFSYDVKMKEKGDIPEGYSVSREKKERFSLILESASTNQTSMYLCASSLPGQGASDQYFGPGTRLTVT.

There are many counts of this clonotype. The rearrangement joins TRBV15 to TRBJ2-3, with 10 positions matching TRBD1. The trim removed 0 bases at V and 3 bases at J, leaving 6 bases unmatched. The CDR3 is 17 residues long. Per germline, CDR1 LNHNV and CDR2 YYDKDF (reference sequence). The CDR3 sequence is CATSRDTAGQGTDTQYF. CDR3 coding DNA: TGTGCCACCAGCAGAGATACTGCGGGACAGGGGACAGATACGCAGTATTTT.

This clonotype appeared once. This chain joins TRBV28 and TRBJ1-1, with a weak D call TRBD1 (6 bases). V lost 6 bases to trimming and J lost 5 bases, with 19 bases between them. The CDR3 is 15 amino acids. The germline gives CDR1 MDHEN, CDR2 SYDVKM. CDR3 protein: CASRVLQGTKTEAFF. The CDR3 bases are TGTGCCAGCAGGGTACTGCAGGGGACGAAAACTGAAGCTTTCTTT.

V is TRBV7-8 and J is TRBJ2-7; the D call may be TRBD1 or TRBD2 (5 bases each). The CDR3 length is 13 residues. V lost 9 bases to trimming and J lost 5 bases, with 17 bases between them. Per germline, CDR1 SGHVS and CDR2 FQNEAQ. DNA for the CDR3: TGTGCCAGTAGGGACCCCCGTGGGCACGAGCAGTACTTC. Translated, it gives CASRDPRGHEQYF.

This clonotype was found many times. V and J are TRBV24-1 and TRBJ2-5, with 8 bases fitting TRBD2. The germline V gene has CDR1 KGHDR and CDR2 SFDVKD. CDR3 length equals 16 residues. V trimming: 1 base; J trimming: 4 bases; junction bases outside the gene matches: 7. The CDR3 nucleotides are TGTGCCACCAGTGATTTCACCCGGGAGGGCCTAGAGACCCAGTACTTC. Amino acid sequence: CATSDFTREGLETQYF.

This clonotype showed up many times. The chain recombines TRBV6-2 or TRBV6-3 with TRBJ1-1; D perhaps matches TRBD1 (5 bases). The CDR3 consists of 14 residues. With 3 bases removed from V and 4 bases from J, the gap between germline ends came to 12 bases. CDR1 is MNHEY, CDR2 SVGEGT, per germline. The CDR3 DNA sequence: TGTGCCAGCAGTTATCTAGGGGATCTCACTGAAGCTTTCTTT. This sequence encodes CASSYLGDLTEAFF.

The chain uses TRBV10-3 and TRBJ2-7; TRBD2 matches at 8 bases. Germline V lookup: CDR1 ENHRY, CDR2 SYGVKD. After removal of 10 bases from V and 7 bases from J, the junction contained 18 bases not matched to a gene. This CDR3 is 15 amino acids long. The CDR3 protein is CANSPGDREGGEQYF. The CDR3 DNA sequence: TGTGCCAACAGCCCTGGCGACCGGGAGGGCGGAGAGCAGTACTTC.

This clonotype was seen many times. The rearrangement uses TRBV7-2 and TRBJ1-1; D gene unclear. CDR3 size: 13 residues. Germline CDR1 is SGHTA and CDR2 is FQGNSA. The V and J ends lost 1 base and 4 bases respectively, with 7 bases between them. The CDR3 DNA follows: TGTGCCAGCAGCTTAGAGGAAGGCACTGAAGCTTTCTTT. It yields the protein CASSLEEGTEAFF.

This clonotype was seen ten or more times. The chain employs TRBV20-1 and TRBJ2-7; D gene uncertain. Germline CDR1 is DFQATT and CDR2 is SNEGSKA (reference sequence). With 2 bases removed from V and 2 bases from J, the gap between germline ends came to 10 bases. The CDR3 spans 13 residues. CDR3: CSARWGSPYEQYF. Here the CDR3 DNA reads TGCAGTGCTAGATGGGGTAGCCCCTACGAGCAGTACTTC.

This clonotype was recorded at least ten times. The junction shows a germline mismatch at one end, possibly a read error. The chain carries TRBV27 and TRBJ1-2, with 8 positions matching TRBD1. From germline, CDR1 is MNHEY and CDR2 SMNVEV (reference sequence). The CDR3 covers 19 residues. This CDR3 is CASSLGPRGTGGLMDGCTF. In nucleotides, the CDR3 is TGTGCCAGCAGTTTAGGTCCGCGCGGGACAGGCGGACTCATGGATGGCTGCACCTTC.